Listed below are T cell receptor beta chains from one sample, sequenced in a study of cytomegalovirus exposure and HLA in healthy donors. The repertoire was sequenced with immunoSEQ multiplex PCR; TCRdb's copy has only in-frame clones and lacks some. The sample has roughly 150,000 clones; approximately 79% are singletons. Material for sequencing was PBMCs. The receptor source for this set is a woman aged 45-65 years in good health and CMV-seropositive. The CDR3 runs from the conserved cysteine through the conserved F or W. A D gene is named only where the DNA matches it firmly. Not every row has a clone size; where given, it reads once, few, many or a size class.

size: -
V: TRBV4-1
D: -
J: TRBJ1-1
DNA: TGCGCCAGCAGCCAAGAGGGGTCAGGGGTGACTGAAGCTTTCTTT
CDR3: CASSQEGSGVTEAFF

size: -
V: TRBV19
D: -
J: TRBJ1-2
DNA: TGTGCCAGTAGTCCAGTACCAGTTTATGGCTACACCTTC
CDR3: CASSPVPVYGYTF

size: few
V: TRBV7-8
D: TRBD2
J: TRBJ2-7
DNA: TGTGCCAGCAGCTTAATAGCGGGGGCCAGCTACGAGCAGTACTTC
CDR3: CASSLIAGASYEQYF

size: once
V: TRBV2
D: TRBD1
J: TRBJ1-5
DNA: TGTGCCAGCAGTGAAGAGGGACAGGGTACTCAGCCCCAGCATTTT
CDR3: CASSEEGQGTQPQHF

size: -
V: TRBV29-1
D: TRBD1
J: TRBJ1-5
DNA: TGCAGCGTTGTTCCGGGAGGGACAGGGGATCAGCCCCAGCATTTT
CDR3: CSVVPGGTGDQPQHF

size: -
V: TRBV7-6
D: TRBD1
J: TRBJ2-2
DNA: TGTGCCAGCAGCCCGGGACAGGATCTCGGGGAGCTGTTTTTT
CDR3: CASSPGQDLGELFF

size: -
V: TRBV9
D: TRBD1
J: TRBJ2-2
DNA: TGTGCCAGCAGCCCTTTGGGACAGGGGATCGGGGAGCTGTTTTTT
CDR3: CASSPLGQGIGELFF

size: -
V: TRBV28
D: -
J: TRBJ1-4
DNA: TGTGCCAGCAGTTTATTTGGCAAATCCCTAGAGAATGAAAAACTGTTTTTT
CDR3: CASSLFGKSLENEKLFF

size: -
V: TRBV6-6
D: TRBD1
J: TRBJ2-1
DNA: TGTGCCAGCACCCGTATTACCGGGACAGGGGAGACTGAGCAGTTCTTC
CDR3: CASTRITGTGETEQFF

size: -
V: TRBV7-6
D: TRBD1
J: TRBJ1-4
DNA: TGTGCCAGCAGCCCAGGACAGGGACGGAATGAAAAACTGTTTTTT
CDR3: CASSPGQGRNEKLFF

size: -
V: TRBV27
D: -
J: TRBJ1-1
DNA: TGTGCCAGCAGAGGGGCGCGGGGGTCCTACACTGAAGCTTTCTTT
CDR3: CASRGARGSYTEAFF

size: once
V: TRBV7-3
D: -
J: TRBJ2-6
DNA: TGTGCCAGCAGCCGAGGAGGGGTCGGGGCCAACGTCCTGACTTTC
CDR3: CASSRGGVGANVLTF

size: -
V: TRBV6-1
D: TRBD1
J: TRBJ2-5
DNA: TGTGCCAGCAGTGATCAACCGACAGGGGGTGGGGAGACCCAGTACTTC
CDR3: CASSDQPTGGGETQYF

size: -
V: TRBV5-6
D: TRBD1
J: TRBJ2-7
DNA: TGTGCCAGCACTACAGGGGGCATCTACGAGCAGTACTTC
CDR3: CASTTGGIYEQYF

size: -
V: TRBV28
D: TRBD1
J: TRBJ2-7
DNA: TGTGCCAGCACTCGAGACAGGGGCTCCTACGAGCAGTACTTC
CDR3: CASTRDRGSYEQYF

size: -
V: TRBV7-8
D: TRBD2
J: TRBJ2-3
DNA: TGTGCCAGCAGTTCAATACTCGGGGCCGGAATAGCGGGGTTTAGCACAGATACGCAGTATTTT
CDR3: CASSSILGAGIAGFSTDTQYF

size: few
V: TRBV12-5
D: -
J: TRBJ1-5
DNA: TGTGCTAGTGGGCCAGACTTAAGCAATCAGCCCCAGCATTTT
CDR3: CASGPDLSNQPQHF

size: -
V: TRBV27
D: -
J: TRBJ2-1
DNA: TGTGCCAGCAGTTTCACGGACTCTAGCTCCTACAATGAGCAGTTCTTC
CDR3: CASSFTDSSSYNEQFF

size: -
V: TRBV28
D: TRBD1
J: TRBJ1-5
DNA: TGTGCCAGCAGGGCAGGGGGCCAGCCCCAGCATTTT
CDR3: CASRAGGQPQHF

size: -
V: TRBV5-1
D: -
J: TRBJ2-3
DNA: TGCGCCAGCAGGCCCACTAGCACAGATACGCAGTATTTT
CDR3: CASRPTSTDTQYF

size: -
V: TRBV19
D: TRBD2
J: TRBJ2-7
DNA: TGTGCCAGTAGTATGCGGGCTAGCGGGGGCTACGAGCAGTACTTC
CDR3: CASSMRASGGYEQYF

size: -
V: TRBV30
D: TRBD1
J: TRBJ2-7
DNA: TGTGCCTGGGCACGACCCGGGACAGCCTCCTACGAGCAGTACTTC
CDR3: CAWARPGTASYEQYF

size: -
V: TRBV14
D: -
J: TRBJ2-7
DNA: TGTGCCAGCAGCCAAGAATTTCGGCGGGCCCACGAGCAGTACTTC
CDR3: CASSQEFRRAHEQYF

size: -
V: TRBV6-6
D: TRBD1
J: TRBJ1-5
DNA: TGTGCCAGCAGTGGCGAGACAGGGTTAGGACAGCCCCAGCATTTT
CDR3: CASSGETGLGQPQHF

size: -
V: TRBV5-4
D: TRBD1
J: TRBJ1-2
DNA: TGTGCCAGCAGCGCCGGGACAGGGGGTCGACGTGACTATGGCTACACCTTC
CDR3: CASSAGTGGRRDYGYTF

size: few
V: TRBV6-6
D: -
J: TRBJ1-3
DNA: TGTGCCAGCAGTCTGGGTCTTGAGGAATATTTT
CDR3: CASSLGLEEYF

size: -
V: TRBV28
D: -
J: TRBJ1-5
DNA: TGTGCCAGCAGTTTTTCGGTAAATCAGCCCCAGCATTTT
CDR3: CASSFSVNQPQHF

size: -
V: TRBV19
D: -
J: TRBJ1-1
DNA: TGTGCCAGTAGTGACAGGAGAATGAACACTGAAGCTTTCTTT
CDR3: CASSDRRMNTEAFF

size: -
V: TRBV11-2
D: TRBD1
J: TRBJ2-2
DNA: TGTGCCAGCACCAAGGGGACAGGGGGGTACACCGGGGAGCTGTTTTTT
CDR3: CASTKGTGGYTGELFF

size: -
V: TRBV6-6
D: -
J: TRBJ1-1
DNA: TGTGCCAGCAGATCTACGGGACACGGAAACACTGAAGCTTTCTTT
CDR3: CASRSTGHGNTEAFF

size: -
V: TRBV2
D: -
J: TRBJ1-5
DNA: TGTGCCAGCAGACTGAATAGCAATCAGCCCCAGCATTTT
CDR3: CASRLNSNQPQHF

size: -
V: TRBV7-9
D: TRBD1
J: TRBJ2-7
DNA: TGTGCCAGCAGGGAGTCCGGGACAGGGGGCAACGAGCAGTACTTC
CDR3: CASRESGTGGNEQYF

size: -
V: TRBV25-1
D: TRBD1
J: TRBJ2-7
DNA: TGTGCCAGCAGCGCCGGGACAGGCCTCGAGCAGTACTTC
CDR3: CASSAGTGLEQYF

size: -
V: TRBV4-3
D: -
J: TRBJ2-1
DNA: TGCGCCAGCAGCCAAGAAGGGACTGACTTCAATGAGCAGTTCTTC
CDR3: CASSQEGTDFNEQFF

size: -
V: TRBV5-6
D: -
J: TRBJ2-7
DNA: TGTGCCAGCAGCTTGCGTTCGACCGCCAGGAAGGACGAGCAGTACTTC
CDR3: CASSLRSTARKDEQYF

size: once
V: TRBV29-1
D: TRBD1
J: TRBJ1-1
DNA: TGCAGCGGCGGACAGGGAGTTACTGAAGCTTTCTTT
CDR3: CSGGQGVTEAFF

size: -
V: TRBV27
D: -
J: TRBJ2-1
DNA: TGTGCCAGCAGTTGGGCTAGCATGGCCTACAATGAGCAGTTCTTC
CDR3: CASSWASMAYNEQFF

size: -
V: TRBV7-8
D: -
J: TRBJ2-4
DNA: TGTGCCAGCAGCACCAGTACCGTAGCCAAAAACATTCAGTACTTC
CDR3: CASSTSTVAKNIQYF

size: once
V: TRBV27
D: TRBD1
J: TRBJ2-1
DNA: TGTGCCAGCAGTTTATGGGGGACAGGGGGAAATGAGCAGTTCTTC
CDR3: CASSLWGTGGNEQFF

size: -
V: TRBV2
D: TRBD2
J: TRBJ2-5
DNA: TGTGCCAGCAGGTTCGGGGGGGCAACCGAGGGGACCCAGTACTTC
CDR3: CASRFGGATEGTQYF

size: -
V: TRBV11-2
D: -
J: TRBJ2-7
DNA: TGTGCCAGCAGCGAATTCACAGGATCCTACGAGCAGTACTTC
CDR3: CASSEFTGSYEQYF

size: -
V: TRBV7-8
D: TRBD2
J: TRBJ2-2
DNA: TGTGCCAGCAGCCGCAGCGGGGGGAGGGGCGGGGAGCTGTTTTTT
CDR3: CASSRSGGRGGELFF

size: -
V: TRBV7-6
D: TRBD2
J: TRBJ2-2
DNA: TGTGCCAGCAGCCAGACTAGCGGGGGGGCCAAGATCACCGGGGAGCTGTTTTTT
CDR3: CASSQTSGGAKITGELFF

size: -
V: TRBV5-1
D: -
J: TRBJ1-6
DNA: TGCGCCAGCAGCCGGGGGGGGGTAGAAGCTCTCCACTTT
CDR3: CASSRGGVEALHF

size: -
V: TRBV19
D: TRBD1
J: TRBJ2-6
DNA: TGTGCCAGTAGTTCCCGATATGTAGGGGACAGGGGGAATGGGGCCAACGTCCTGACTTTC
CDR3: CASSSRYVGDRGNGANVLTF

size: once
V: TRBV5-4
D: -
J: TRBJ2-6
DNA: TGTGCCAGCAGCCGGTGGTCTGGGGCCAACGTCCTGACTTTC
CDR3: CASSRWSGANVLTF

size: once
V: TRBV2
D: TRBD2
J: TRBJ2-4
DNA: TGTGCCAGCAGTGCATCTAGCGGGGAAGGGGACATTCAGTACTTC
CDR3: CASSASSGEGDIQYF

size: -
V: TRBV12-5
D: -
J: TRBJ2-1
DNA: TGTGCTAGTGGTTTGCTACTAAGGCGGGCTTACAATGAGCAGTTCTTC
CDR3: CASGLLLRRAYNEQFF

size: -
V: TRBV15
D: -
J: TRBJ1-5
DNA: TGTGCCACCAGCAGGAGCCGACAGACAAATCAGCCCCAGCATTTT
CDR3: CATSRSRQTNQPQHF

size: -
V: TRBV5-1
D: TRBD1
J: TRBJ1-2
DNA: TGCGCCAGCAGCGCCGGACAGGGTGGAGGTGGCTACACCTTC
CDR3: CASSAGQGGGGYTF

size: -
V: TRBV5-6
D: TRBD1
J: TRBJ1-2
DNA: TGTGCCAGCAGCTTGACCGGGACAGGCAGCTACACCTTC
CDR3: CASSLTGTGSYTF